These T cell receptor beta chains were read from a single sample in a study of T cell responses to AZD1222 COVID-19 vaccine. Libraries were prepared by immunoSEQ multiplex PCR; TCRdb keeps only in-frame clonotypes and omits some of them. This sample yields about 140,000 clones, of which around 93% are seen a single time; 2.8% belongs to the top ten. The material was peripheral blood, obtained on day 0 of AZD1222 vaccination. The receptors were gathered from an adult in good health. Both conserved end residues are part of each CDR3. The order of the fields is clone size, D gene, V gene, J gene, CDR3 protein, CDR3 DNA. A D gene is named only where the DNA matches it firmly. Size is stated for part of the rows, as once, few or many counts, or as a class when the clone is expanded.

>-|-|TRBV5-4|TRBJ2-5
CASSLRHNQETQYF
TGTGCCAGCAGCTTGCGACACAACCAAGAGACCCAGTACTTC
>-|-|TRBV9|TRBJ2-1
CASSVASSYNEQFF
TGTGCCAGCAGCGTAGCCTCCTCCTACAATGAGCAGTTCTTC
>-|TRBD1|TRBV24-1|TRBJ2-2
CATSDYRGLAGELFF
TGTGCCACCAGTGACTACAGGGGGCTGGCCGGGGAGCTGTTTTTT
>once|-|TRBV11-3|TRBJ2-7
CASSNPTASYEQYF
TGTGCCAGCAGTAACCCCACAGCCAGCTACGAGCAGTACTTC
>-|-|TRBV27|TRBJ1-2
CASMSAQYYGYTF
TGTGCCAGCATGTCGGCCCAATATTATGGCTACACCTTC
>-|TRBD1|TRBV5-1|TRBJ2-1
CASSSDLGQDNEQFF
TGCGCCAGCAGCTCAGACTTAGGACAGGACAATGAGCAGTTCTTC
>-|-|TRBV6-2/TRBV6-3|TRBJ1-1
CASSSQGMNTEAFF
TGTGCCAGCAGTTCTCAGGGTATGAACACTGAAGCTTTCTTT
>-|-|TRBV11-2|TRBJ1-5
CASSLEQTQPQHF
TGTGCCAGCAGCTTAGAGCAGACTCAGCCCCAGCATTTT
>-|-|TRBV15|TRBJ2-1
CATRLGFGMANNEQFF
TGTGCCACCCGGCTGGGCTTTGGGATGGCTAACAATGAGCAGTTCTTC
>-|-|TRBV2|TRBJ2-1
CASSEPRTGRNEQFF
TGTGCCAGCAGTGAACCCAGGACGGGTAGGAATGAGCAGTTCTTC
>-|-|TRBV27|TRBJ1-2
CASSLRQSAANYGYTF
TGTGCCAGCAGTTTAAGGCAGTCAGCAGCTAACTATGGCTACACCTTC
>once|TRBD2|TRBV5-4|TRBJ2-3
CASSFGGGADTQYF
TGTGCCAGCAGCTTTGGCGGGGGGGCGGATACGCAGTATTTT
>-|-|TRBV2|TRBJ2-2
CASSELGRVNTGELFF
TGTGCCAGCAGTGAGCTAGGCAGGGTGAACACCGGGGAGCTGTTTTTT
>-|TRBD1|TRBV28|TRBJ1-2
CASSRDGRGPSGYTF
TGTGCCAGCAGTCGGGATGGCAGGGGGCCTAGTGGCTACACCTTC
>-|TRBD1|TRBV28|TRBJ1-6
CASSEPGQGFSPLHF
TGTGCCAGCAGTGAACCGGGACAGGGCTTTTCACCCCTCCACTTT
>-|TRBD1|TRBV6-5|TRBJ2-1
CASVTGGSYNEQFF
TGTGCCAGCGTGACAGGGGGCAGTTACAATGAGCAGTTCTTC
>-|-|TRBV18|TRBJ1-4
CASSLLGYEKLFF
TGTGCCAGCTCGCTTCTCGGGTACGAAAAACTGTTTTTT
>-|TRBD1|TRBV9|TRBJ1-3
CASSPGQGEGNTIYF
TGTGCCAGCAGCCCCGGACAGGGGGAAGGAAACACCATATATTTT
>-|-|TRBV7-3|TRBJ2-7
CASSPTGPYEQYF
TGTGCCAGCAGCCCCACGGGTCCCTACGAGCAGTACTTC
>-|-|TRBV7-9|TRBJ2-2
CASKGNPGELFF
TGTGCCAGCAAGGGAAATCCGGGGGAGCTGTTTTTT
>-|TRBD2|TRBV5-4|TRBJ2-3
CASSPSGSRDTQYF
TGTGCCAGCAGCCCCAGCGGGAGTCGGGATACGCAGTATTTT
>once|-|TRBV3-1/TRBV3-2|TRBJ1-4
CASSRLPVNEKLFF
TGTGCCAGCAGCCGCCTGCCCGTTAATGAAAAACTGTTTTTT
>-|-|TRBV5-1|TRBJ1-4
CASSLGPVNEKLFF
TGCGCCAGCAGCTTGGGGCCCGTCAATGAAAAACTGTTTTTT
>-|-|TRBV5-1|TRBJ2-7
CASSPEGVRVYEQYF
TGCGCCAGCAGCCCGGAGGGGGTTAGGGTCTACGAGCAGTACTTC
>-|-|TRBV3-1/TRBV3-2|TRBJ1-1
CASSQDWGRAAPEAFF
TGTGCCAGCAGCCAAGATTGGGGGCGAGCCGCTCCTGAAGCTTTCTTT
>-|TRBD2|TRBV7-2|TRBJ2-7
CASSPRSGRTPEQYF
TGTGCCAGCAGCCCGCGTAGCGGGAGAACCCCCGAGCAGTACTTC
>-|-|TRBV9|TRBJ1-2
CASSVGGYGYTF
TGTGCCAGCAGCGTCGGGGGCTATGGCTACACCTTC
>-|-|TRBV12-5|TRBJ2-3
CASGSLSSTDTQYF
TGTGCTAGTGGTTCCCTCTCTAGTACAGATACGCAGTATTTT
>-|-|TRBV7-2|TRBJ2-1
CTSSRHLSSYNEQFF
TGTACCAGCAGCCGTCACTTGAGCTCCTACAATGAGCAGTTCTTC
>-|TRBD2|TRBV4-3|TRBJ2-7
CASSRRTSGATYEQYF
TGCGCCAGCAGCCGGAGGACTAGCGGGGCCACCTACGAGCAGTACTTC
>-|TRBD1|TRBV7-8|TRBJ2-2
CASSFYRGRNTGELFF
TGTGCCAGCAGCTTTTACAGGGGGAGGAACACCGGGGAGCTGTTTTTT
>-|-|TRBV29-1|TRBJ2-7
CSVEYGDSSYEQYF
TGCAGCGTTGAATACGGGGATAGTTCCTACGAGCAGTACTTC
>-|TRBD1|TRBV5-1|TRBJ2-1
CASSPTGGTYEQFF
TGCGCCAGCAGCCCGACAGGGGGCACCTATGAGCAGTTCTTC
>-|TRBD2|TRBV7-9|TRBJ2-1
CAGISGSSYNEQFF
TGTGCCGGCATTAGCGGGAGCTCCTACAATGAGCAGTTCTTC